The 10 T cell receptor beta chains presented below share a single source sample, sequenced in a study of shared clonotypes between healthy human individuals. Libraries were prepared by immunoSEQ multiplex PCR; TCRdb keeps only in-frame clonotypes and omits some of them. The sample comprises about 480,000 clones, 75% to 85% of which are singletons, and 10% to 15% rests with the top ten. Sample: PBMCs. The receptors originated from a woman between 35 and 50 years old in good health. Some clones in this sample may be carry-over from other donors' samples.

The CDR3 bases are TGTGCCTGGAGTTGGACGGGCAGCTATGGCTACACCTTC. Residues: CAWSWTGSYGYTF. The chain is built from TRBV30 and TRBJ1-2; D is unclear. Between the trimmed V and J ends, which lost 2 bases and 4 bases, there was a span of 11 bases. The CDR3 sequence is 13 residues long. From germline, CDR1 is GTSNPN and CDR2 SVGIG (reference sequence).

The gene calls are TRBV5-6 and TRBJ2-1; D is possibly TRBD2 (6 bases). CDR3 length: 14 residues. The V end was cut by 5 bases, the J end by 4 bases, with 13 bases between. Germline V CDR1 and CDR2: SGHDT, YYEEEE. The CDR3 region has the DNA TGTGCCAGCAGTCATCCGGGACTTTACAATGAGCAGTTCTTC. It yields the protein CASSHPGLYNEQFF.

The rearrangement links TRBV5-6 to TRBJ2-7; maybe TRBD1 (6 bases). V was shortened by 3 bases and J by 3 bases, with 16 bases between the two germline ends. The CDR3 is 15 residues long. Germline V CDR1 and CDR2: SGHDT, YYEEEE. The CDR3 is CASSSLGVRGYEQYF. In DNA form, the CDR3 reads TGTGCCAGCAGCTCGTTGGGGGTCAGGGGCTACGAGCAGTACTTC.

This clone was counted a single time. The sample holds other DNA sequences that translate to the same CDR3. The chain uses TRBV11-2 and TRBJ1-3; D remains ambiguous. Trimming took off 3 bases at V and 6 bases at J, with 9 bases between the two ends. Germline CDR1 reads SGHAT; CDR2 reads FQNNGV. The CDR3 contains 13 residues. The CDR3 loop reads CASSLSPENTIYF. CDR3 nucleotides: TGTGCCAGCAGCTTGTCGCCGGAAAACACCATATATTTT. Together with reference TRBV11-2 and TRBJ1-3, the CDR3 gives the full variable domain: EAGVAQSPRYKIIEKRQSVAFWCNPISGHATLYWYQQILGQGPKLLIQFQNNGVVDDSQLPKDRFSAERLKGVDSTLKIQPAKLEDSAVYLCASSLSPENTIYFGEGSWLTVV.

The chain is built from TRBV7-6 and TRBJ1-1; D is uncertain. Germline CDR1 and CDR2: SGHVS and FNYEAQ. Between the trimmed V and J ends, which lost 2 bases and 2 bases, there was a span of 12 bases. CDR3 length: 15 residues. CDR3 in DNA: TGTGCCAGCAGCTTAACCCCTGTGGGAAACACTGAAGCTTTCTTT. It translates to CASSLTPVGNTEAFF.

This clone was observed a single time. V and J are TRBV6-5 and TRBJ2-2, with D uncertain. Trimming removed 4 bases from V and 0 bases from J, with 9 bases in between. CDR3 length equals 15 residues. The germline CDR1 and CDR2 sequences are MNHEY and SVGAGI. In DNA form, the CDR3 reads TGTGCCAGCAGTTCCCAGCCCGCGAACACCGGGGAGCTGTTTTTT. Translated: CASSSQPANTGELFF.

CDR3 region: CASSDIDRVNQPQHF. CDR3 nucleotide sequence: TGTGCCAGCAGTGATATCGACAGGGTTAATCAGCCCCAGCATTTT. The chain has TRBV6-1 and TRBJ1-5, with TRBD1 matching 7 bases. Germline V gives CDR1 MNHNS, CDR2 SASEGT. The ends lost 3 bases at V and 4 bases at J; junction bases unmatched: 6. This CDR3 comprises 15 residues.

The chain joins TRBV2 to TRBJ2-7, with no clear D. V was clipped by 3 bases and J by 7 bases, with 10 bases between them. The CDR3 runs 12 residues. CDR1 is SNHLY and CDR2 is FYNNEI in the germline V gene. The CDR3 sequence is CASSEPPLEQYF. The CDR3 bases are TGTGCCAGCAGTGAGCCCCCCCTAGAGCAGTACTTC.

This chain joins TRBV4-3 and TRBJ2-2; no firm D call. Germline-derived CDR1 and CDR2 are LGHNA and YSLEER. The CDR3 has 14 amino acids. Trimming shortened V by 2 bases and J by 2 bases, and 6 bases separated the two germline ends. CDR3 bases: TGCGCCAGCAGCCAATCGACTAACACCGGGGAGCTGTTTTTT. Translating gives CASSQSTNTGELFF.

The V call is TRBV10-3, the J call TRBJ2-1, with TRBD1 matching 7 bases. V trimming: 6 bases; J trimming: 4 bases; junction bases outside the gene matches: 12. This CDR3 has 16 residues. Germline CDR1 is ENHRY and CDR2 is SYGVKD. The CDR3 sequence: CAISQTGFDGYNEQFF. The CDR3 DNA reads TGTGCCATCAGCCAGACAGGGTTTGACGGGTACAATGAGCAGTTCTTC.